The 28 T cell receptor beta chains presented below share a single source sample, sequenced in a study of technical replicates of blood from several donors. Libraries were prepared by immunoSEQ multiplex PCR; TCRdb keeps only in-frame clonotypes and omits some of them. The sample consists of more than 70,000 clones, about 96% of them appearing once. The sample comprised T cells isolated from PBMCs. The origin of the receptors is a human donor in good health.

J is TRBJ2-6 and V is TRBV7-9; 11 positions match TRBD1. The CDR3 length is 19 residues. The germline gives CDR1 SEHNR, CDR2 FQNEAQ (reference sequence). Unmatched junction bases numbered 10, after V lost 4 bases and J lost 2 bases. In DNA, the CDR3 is TGTGCCAGCAGCTCTAACTCCTGGACAGGGGGCACTGGGGCCAACGTCCTGACTTTC. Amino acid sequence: CASSSNSWTGGTGANVLTF.

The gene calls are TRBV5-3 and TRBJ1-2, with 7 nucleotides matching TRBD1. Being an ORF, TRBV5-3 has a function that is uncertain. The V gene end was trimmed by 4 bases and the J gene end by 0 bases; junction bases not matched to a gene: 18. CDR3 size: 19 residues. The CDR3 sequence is CARSPTSRDSFIANYGYTF. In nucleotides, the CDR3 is TGTGCCAGAAGCCCAACGAGCCGGGACAGCTTTATAGCTAACTATGGCTACACCTTC.

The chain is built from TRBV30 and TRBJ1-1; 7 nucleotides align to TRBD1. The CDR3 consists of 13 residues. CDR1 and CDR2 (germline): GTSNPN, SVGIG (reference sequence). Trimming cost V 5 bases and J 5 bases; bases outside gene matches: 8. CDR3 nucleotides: TGTGCCTGGGTGCCGGGACAGAGTACTGAAGCTTTCTTT. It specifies CAWVPGQSTEAFF.

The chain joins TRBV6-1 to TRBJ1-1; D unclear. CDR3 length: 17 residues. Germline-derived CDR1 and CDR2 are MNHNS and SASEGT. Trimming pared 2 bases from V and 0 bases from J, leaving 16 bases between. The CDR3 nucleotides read TGTGCCAGCAGTGAAACAGTTCTCATACTTATGAACACTGAAGCTTTCTTT. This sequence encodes CASSETVLILMNTEAFF.

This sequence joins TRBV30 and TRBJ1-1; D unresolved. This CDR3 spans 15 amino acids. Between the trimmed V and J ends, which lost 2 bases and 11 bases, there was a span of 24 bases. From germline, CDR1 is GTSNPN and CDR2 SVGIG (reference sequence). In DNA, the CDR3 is TGTGCCTGGAGTACACCCACTCGGGCGGGCCCACGGGCTTTCTTT. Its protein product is CAWSTPTRAGPRAFF.

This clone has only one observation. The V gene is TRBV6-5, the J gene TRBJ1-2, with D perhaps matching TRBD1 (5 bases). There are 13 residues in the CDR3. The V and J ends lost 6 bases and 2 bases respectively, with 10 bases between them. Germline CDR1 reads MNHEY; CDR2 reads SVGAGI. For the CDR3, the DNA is TGTGCCAGCAGAAAAAGACAGAACTATGGCTACACCTTC. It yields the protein CASRKRQNYGYTF.

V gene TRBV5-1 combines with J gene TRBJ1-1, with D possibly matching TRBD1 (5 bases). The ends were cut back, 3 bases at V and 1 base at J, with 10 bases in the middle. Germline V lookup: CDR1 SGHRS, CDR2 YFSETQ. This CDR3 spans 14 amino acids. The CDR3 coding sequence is TGCGCCAGCAGCTCGGGGACTTCGAACACTGAAGCTTTCTTT. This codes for CASSSGTSNTEAFF.

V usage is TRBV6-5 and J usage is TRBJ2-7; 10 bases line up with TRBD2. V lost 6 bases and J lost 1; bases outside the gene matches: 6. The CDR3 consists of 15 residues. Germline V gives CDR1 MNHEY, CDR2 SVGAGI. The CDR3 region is CASSPVAGGSYEQYF. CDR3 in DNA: TGTGCCAGCAGCCCGGTAGCGGGAGGTTCCTACGAGCAGTACTTC.

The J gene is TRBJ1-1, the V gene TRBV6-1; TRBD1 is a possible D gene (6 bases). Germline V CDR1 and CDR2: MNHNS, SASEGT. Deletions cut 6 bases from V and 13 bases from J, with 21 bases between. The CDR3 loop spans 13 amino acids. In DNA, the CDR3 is TGTGCCAGCAGCCAGGGGCCGACCCTTAGGGATTTCTTT. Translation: CASSQGPTLRDFF.

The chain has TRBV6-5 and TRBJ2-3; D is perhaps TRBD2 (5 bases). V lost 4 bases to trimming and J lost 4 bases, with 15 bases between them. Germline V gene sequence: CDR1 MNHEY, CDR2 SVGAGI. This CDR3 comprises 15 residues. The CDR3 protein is CASSLLANWADTQYF. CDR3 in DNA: TGTGCCAGCAGTTTATTAGCGAATTGGGCAGATACGCAGTATTTT.

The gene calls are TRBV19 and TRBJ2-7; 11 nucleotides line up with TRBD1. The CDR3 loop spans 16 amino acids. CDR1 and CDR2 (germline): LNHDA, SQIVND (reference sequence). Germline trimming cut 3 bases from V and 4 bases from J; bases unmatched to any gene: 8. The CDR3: CASSMGPGQGGYEQYF. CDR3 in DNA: TGTGCCAGTAGTATGGGGCCGGGACAGGGGGGTTACGAGCAGTACTTC.

The CDR3 DNA reads TGTGCCAGCAGCTTAGCGGTCGGGGGGGTCATGGACACTGAAGCTTTCTTT. Protein sequence: CASSLAVGGVMDTEAFF. This sequence joins TRBV7-9 and TRBJ1-1; TRBD1 might be the D (5 bases). The CDR3 extends over 17 amino acids. CDR1 is SEHNR and CDR2 is FQNEAQ in the germline V gene (reference sequence). V lost 0 bases and J lost 3, with 17 bases in between.

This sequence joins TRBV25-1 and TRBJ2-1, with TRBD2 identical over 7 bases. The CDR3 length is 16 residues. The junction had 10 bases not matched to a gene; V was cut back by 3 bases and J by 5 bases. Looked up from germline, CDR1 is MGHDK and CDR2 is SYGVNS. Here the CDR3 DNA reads TGTGCCAGCAGTGACGACGTGGGAGGGCCGGACAATGAGCAGTTCTTC. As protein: CASSDDVGGPDNEQFF. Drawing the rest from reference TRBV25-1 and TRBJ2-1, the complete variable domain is EADIYQTPRYLVIGTGKKITLECSQTMGHDKMYWYQQDPGMELHLIHYSYGVNSTEKGDLSSESTVSRIRTEHFPLTLESARPSHTSQYLCASSDDVGGPDNEQFFGPGTRLTVL.

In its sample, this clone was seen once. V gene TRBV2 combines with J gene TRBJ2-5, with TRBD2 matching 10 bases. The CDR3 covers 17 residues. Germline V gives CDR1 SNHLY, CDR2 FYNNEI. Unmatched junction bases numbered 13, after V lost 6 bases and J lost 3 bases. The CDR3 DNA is TGTGCCAGCAGCGTTCTAATCGGACTAGCGGAAGAAGAGACCCAGTACTTC. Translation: CASSVLIGLAEEETQYF.

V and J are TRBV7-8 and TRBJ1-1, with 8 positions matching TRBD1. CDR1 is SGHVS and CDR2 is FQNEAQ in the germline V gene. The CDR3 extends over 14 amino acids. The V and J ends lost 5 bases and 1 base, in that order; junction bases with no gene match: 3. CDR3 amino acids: CASSAGQGNTEAFF. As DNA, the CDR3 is TGTGCCAGCAGCGCCGGACAGGGGAACACTGAAGCTTTCTTT.

The CDR3 protein is CASSLITAPGAKNIQYF. CDR3 DNA: TGTGCCAGCAGCCTGATTACAGCTCCTGGGGCCAAAAACATTCAGTACTTC. The rearrangement uses TRBV4-2 and TRBJ2-4; no definite D call. Trimming cost V 4 bases and J 1 base, with 17 bases left between them. The germline gives CDR1 LGHNA, CDR2 YNFKEQ. The CDR3 contains 17 residues.

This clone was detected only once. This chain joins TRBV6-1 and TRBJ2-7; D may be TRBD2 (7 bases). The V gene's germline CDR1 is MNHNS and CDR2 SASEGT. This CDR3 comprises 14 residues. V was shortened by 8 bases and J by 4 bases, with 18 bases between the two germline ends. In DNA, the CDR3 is TGTGCCAGCCAGGCTATAGGGGGAGGGTACGAGCAGTACTTC. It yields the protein CASQAIGGGYEQYF.

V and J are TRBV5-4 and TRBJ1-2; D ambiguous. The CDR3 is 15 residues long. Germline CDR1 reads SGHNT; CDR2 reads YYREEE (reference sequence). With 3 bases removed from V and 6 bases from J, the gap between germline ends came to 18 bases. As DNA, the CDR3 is TGTGCCAGCAGCTCGCCAAGGCGGTGGTGGGATGGCTACACCTTC. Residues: CASSSPRRWWDGYTF.

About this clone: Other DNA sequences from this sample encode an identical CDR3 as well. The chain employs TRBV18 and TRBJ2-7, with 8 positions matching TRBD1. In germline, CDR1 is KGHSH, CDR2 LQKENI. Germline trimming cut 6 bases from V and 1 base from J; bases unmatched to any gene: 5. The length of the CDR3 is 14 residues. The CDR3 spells CASSPRDRSYEQYF. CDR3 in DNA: TGTGCCAGCTCGCCCCGGGACAGGTCCTACGAGCAGTACTTC.

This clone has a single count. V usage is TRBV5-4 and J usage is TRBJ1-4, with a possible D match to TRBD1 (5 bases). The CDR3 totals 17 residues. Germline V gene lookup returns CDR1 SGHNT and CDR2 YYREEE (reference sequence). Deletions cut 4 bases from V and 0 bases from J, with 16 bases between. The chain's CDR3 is CASSRKWGEATNEKLFF. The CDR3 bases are TGTGCCAGCAGCAGGAAATGGGGGGAAGCAACTAATGAAAAACTGTTTTTT.

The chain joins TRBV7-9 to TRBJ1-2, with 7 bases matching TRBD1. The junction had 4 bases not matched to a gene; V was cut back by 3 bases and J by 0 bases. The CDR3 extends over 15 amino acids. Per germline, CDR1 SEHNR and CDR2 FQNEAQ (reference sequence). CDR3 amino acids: CASSLGQLSNYGYTF. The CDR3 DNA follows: TGTGCCAGCAGCTTGGGACAGCTCTCTAACTATGGCTACACCTTC.

CDR3 residues: CASSYTPGSSYEQYF. The CDR3 nucleotides are TGTGCCAGCAGCTACACTCCGGGAAGCTCCTACGAGCAGTACTTC. V is TRBV6-5 and J is TRBJ2-7; possibly TRBD2 for D (5 bases). V lost 6 bases and J 0 bases, leaving 15 bases between the germline ends. In germline, CDR1 is MNHEY, CDR2 SVGAGI. There are 15 residues in the CDR3.

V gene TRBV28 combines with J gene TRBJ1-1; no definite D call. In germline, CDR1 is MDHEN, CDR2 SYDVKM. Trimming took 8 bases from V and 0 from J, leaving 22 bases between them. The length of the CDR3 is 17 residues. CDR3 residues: CASASTGSAPVNTEAFF. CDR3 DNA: TGTGCCAGCGCCTCAACGGGAAGTGCCCCCGTGAACACTGAAGCTTTCTTT.

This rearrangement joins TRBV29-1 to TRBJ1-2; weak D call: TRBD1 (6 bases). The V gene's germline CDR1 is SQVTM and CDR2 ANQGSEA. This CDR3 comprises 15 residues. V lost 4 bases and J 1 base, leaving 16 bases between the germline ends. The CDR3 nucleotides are TGCAGCGTTGGCTCCGGGACAAGGATTAACTATGGCTACACCTTC. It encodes CSVGSGTRINYGYTF.

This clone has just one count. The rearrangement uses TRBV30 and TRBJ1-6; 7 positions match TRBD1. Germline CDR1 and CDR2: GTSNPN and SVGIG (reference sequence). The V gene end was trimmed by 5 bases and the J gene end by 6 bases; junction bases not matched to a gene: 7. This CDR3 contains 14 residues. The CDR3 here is CAWGPTGINSPLHF. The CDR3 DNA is TGTGCCTGGGGCCCGACAGGGATTAATTCACCCCTCCACTTT. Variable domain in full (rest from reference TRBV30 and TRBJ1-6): SQTIHQWPATLVQPVGSPLSLECTVEGTSNPNLYWYRQAAGRGLQLLFYSVGIGQISSEVPQNLSASRPQDRQFILSSKKLLLSDSGFYLCAWGPTGINSPLHFGNGTRLTVT.

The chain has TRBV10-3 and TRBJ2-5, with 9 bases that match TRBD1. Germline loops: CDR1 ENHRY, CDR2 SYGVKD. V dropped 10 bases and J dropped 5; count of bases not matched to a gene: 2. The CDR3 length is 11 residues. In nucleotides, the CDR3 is TGTGCCACACAGGGGGCCGAGACCCAGTACTTC. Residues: CATQGAETQYF.

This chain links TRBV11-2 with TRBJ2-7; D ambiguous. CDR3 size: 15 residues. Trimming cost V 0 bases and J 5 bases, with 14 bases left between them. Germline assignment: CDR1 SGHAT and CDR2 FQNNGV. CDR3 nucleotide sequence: TGTGCCAGCAGCTTAGACCCGGCTCCAGGTAACGAGCAGTACTTC. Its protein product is CASSLDPAPGNEQYF.

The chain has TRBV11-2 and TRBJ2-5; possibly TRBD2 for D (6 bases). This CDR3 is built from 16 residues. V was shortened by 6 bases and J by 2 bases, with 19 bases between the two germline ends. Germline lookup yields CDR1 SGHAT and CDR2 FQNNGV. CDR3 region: CASRLAWRGKQETQYF. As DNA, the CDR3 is TGTGCCAGCAGGTTGGCGTGGCGGGGAAAACAAGAGACCCAGTACTTC.